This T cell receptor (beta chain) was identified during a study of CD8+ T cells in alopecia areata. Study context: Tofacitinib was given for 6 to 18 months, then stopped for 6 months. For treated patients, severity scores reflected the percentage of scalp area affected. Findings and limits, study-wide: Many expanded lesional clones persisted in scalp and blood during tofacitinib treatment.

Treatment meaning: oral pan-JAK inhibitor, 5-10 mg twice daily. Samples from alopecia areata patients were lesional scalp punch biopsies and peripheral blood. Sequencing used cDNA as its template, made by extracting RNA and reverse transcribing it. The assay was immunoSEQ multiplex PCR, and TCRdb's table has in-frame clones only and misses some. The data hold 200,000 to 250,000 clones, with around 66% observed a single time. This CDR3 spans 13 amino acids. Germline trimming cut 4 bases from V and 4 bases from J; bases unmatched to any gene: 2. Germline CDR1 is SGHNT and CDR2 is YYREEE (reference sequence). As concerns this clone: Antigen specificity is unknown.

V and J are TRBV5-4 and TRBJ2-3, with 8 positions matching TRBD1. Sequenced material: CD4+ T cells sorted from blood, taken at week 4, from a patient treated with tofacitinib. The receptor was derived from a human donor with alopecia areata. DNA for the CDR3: TGTGCCAGCAGCCGACAGGGGTCAGATACGCAGTATTTT. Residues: CASSRQGSDTQYF.